The 11 T cell receptor beta chains below were found in one sample sequenced in a study of blood T cell repertoires in COVID-19 (TCRdb year 2020). Receptor amplification or capture employed the immunoSEQ multiplex PCR assay. Not all clones reach the TCRdb copy of this immuneACCESS table, which keeps in-frame sequences only. Checked studies attribute under half of the gap to unresolved V genes and leave the rest unexplained. The sample yields about 200,000 clones; roughly 79% were counted once. Around 6.9% of the sample comes from the top ten. Input material: peripheral blood. These receptors originate from a human donor with acute or convalescent COVID-19. The donor label of this sample is uncertain.

CDR3 region: CASSLVSGAYEQYF. The CDR3, as DNA: TGTGCCAGCAGTTTGGTGAGCGGGGCCTACGAGCAGTACTTC. The chain uses TRBV28 and TRBJ2-7, with 7 nucleotides matching TRBD2. Germline-derived CDR1 and CDR2 are MDHEN and SYDVKM. The CDR3 contains 14 residues. V trimming: 3 bases; J trimming: 2 bases; junction bases outside the gene matches: 4.

This clone came up a few times. Within the sample, other DNA sequences also encode this same CDR3. The J gene is TRBJ2-1, the V gene TRBV5-1; 8 bases match TRBD2. Germline trimming cut 0 bases from V and 4 bases from J; bases unmatched to any gene: 3. Looked up from germline, CDR1 is SGHRS and CDR2 is YFSETQ. This CDR3 spans 15 amino acids. Here the CDR3 reads CASSLALADYNEQFF. The CDR3 nucleotides read TGCGCCAGCAGCTTGGCACTAGCGGATTACAATGAGCAGTTCTTC.

The chain carries TRBV2 and TRBJ2-3, with 15 bases identical to TRBD2. Trimming removed 6 bases from V and 1 base from J; junction bases left unmatched: 11. Looked up from germline, CDR1 is SNHLY and CDR2 is FYNNEI. The CDR3 extends over 19 amino acids. CDR3 sequence: CASSAPGTSGRMGTDTQYF. The CDR3 coding sequence is TGTGCCAGCAGCGCCCCCGGGACTAGCGGGAGGATGGGCACAGATACGCAGTATTTT.

CDR3 protein: CASSEALPGTGVTWGYTF. The CDR3 region has the DNA TGTGCCAGCAGTGAAGCGCTCCCCGGGACAGGGGTTACGTGGGGCTACACCTTC. This chain connects TRBV6-1 to TRBJ1-2, with 10 bases that match TRBD1. The CDR3 has 18 amino acids. Germline assignment: CDR1 MNHNS and CDR2 SASEGT. With 0 bases clipped from V and 8 bases from J, the junction kept 15 bases outside the gene matches.

The genes are TRBV29-1 and TRBJ2-7; D uncertain. Germline CDR1 SQVTM, CDR2 ANQGSEA. Trimming took 4 bases from V and 0 from J, leaving 13 bases between them. CDR3 length: 14 residues. CDR3 DNA sequence: TGCAGCGTTGCTGTCAGAACAAGCTCCTACGAGCAGTACTTC. It specifies CSVAVRTSSYEQYF.

This chain uses TRBV19 with TRBJ1-2; weak D call: TRBD1 (5 bases). The CDR3 runs 15 residues. Trimming left V 1 base short and J 4 bases short, with 13 bases between. From germline, CDR1 is LNHDA and CDR2 SQIVND (reference sequence). The CDR3 loop is CASSIVSQGGYGYTF. The CDR3 nucleotides read TGTGCCAGTAGTATAGTTTCCCAGGGCGGCTATGGCTACACCTTC. Full variable domain (remainder filled in from reference TRBV19 and TRBJ1-2): DGGITQSPKYLFRKEGQNVTLSCEQNLNHDAMYWYRQDPGQGLRLIYYSQIVNDFQKGDIAEGYSVSREKKESFPLTVTSAQKNPTAFYLCASSIVSQGGYGYTFGSGTRLTVV.

This CDR3 reads CASSKRSNEQFF. The CDR3 coding sequence is TGTGCCAGCAGCAAACGGAGCAATGAGCAGTTCTTC. The chain uses TRBV21-1 and TRBJ2-1; the table's D call, TRBD2, was not checked against the DNA. TRBV21-1 is listed as a pseudogene. The CDR3 loop spans 12 amino acids.

The rearrangement joins TRBV6-1 to TRBJ1-4; unclear D gene. The germline V and J ends were trimmed by 3 bases and 8 bases, with 7 bases remaining between them. The germline V gene has CDR1 MNHNS and CDR2 SASEGT. The CDR3 length is 12 residues. The CDR3 is CASSDLREKLFF. The CDR3 DNA reads TGTGCCAGCAGTGACCTGAGAGAAAAACTGTTTTTT.

The chain has TRBV29-1 and TRBJ2-5, with 7 bases matching TRBD1. CDR1 is SQVTM and CDR2 is ANQGSEA in the germline V gene. After removal of 6 bases from V and 4 bases from J, the junction contained 14 bases not matched to a gene. This CDR3 is built from 15 residues. CDR3 nucleotides: TGCAGCGTAGAGGGTCAAGAAGGGGGCAGAGAGACCCAGTACTTC. Encoded protein: CSVEGQEGGRETQYF. Based on the CDR3 plus reference TRBV29-1 and TRBJ2-5, the full variable domain is SAVISQKPSRDICQRGTSLTIQCQVDSQVTMMFWYRQQPGQSLTLIATANQGSEATYESGFVIDKFPISRPNLTFSTLTVSNMSPEDSSIYLCSVEGQEGGRETQYFGPGTRLLVL.

This clone was recorded only once. This chain links TRBV5-1 with TRBJ1-2; TRBD1 aligns across 9 bases. V was clipped by 4 bases and J by 8 bases; unmatched bases: 9. In germline, CDR1 is SGHRS, CDR2 YFSETQ. CDR3 length equals 14 residues. The CDR3 sequence: CASSPVGQGIGYTF. In nucleotides, the CDR3 is TGCGCCAGCAGCCCGGTCGGACAGGGGATAGGCTACACCTTC.

The chain uses TRBV5-5 and TRBJ2-6; D is possibly TRBD1 (6 bases). V was pared by 0 bases and J by 0 bases, with 13 bases between. Germline CDR1 and CDR2: SGHKS and YYEKEE (reference sequence). The CDR3 length is 18 residues. CDR3 in amino acids: CASSLAGVLSSGANVLTF. The CDR3 DNA reads as TGTGCCAGCAGCTTGGCAGGGGTCCTATCCTCTGGGGCCAACGTCCTGACTTTC.